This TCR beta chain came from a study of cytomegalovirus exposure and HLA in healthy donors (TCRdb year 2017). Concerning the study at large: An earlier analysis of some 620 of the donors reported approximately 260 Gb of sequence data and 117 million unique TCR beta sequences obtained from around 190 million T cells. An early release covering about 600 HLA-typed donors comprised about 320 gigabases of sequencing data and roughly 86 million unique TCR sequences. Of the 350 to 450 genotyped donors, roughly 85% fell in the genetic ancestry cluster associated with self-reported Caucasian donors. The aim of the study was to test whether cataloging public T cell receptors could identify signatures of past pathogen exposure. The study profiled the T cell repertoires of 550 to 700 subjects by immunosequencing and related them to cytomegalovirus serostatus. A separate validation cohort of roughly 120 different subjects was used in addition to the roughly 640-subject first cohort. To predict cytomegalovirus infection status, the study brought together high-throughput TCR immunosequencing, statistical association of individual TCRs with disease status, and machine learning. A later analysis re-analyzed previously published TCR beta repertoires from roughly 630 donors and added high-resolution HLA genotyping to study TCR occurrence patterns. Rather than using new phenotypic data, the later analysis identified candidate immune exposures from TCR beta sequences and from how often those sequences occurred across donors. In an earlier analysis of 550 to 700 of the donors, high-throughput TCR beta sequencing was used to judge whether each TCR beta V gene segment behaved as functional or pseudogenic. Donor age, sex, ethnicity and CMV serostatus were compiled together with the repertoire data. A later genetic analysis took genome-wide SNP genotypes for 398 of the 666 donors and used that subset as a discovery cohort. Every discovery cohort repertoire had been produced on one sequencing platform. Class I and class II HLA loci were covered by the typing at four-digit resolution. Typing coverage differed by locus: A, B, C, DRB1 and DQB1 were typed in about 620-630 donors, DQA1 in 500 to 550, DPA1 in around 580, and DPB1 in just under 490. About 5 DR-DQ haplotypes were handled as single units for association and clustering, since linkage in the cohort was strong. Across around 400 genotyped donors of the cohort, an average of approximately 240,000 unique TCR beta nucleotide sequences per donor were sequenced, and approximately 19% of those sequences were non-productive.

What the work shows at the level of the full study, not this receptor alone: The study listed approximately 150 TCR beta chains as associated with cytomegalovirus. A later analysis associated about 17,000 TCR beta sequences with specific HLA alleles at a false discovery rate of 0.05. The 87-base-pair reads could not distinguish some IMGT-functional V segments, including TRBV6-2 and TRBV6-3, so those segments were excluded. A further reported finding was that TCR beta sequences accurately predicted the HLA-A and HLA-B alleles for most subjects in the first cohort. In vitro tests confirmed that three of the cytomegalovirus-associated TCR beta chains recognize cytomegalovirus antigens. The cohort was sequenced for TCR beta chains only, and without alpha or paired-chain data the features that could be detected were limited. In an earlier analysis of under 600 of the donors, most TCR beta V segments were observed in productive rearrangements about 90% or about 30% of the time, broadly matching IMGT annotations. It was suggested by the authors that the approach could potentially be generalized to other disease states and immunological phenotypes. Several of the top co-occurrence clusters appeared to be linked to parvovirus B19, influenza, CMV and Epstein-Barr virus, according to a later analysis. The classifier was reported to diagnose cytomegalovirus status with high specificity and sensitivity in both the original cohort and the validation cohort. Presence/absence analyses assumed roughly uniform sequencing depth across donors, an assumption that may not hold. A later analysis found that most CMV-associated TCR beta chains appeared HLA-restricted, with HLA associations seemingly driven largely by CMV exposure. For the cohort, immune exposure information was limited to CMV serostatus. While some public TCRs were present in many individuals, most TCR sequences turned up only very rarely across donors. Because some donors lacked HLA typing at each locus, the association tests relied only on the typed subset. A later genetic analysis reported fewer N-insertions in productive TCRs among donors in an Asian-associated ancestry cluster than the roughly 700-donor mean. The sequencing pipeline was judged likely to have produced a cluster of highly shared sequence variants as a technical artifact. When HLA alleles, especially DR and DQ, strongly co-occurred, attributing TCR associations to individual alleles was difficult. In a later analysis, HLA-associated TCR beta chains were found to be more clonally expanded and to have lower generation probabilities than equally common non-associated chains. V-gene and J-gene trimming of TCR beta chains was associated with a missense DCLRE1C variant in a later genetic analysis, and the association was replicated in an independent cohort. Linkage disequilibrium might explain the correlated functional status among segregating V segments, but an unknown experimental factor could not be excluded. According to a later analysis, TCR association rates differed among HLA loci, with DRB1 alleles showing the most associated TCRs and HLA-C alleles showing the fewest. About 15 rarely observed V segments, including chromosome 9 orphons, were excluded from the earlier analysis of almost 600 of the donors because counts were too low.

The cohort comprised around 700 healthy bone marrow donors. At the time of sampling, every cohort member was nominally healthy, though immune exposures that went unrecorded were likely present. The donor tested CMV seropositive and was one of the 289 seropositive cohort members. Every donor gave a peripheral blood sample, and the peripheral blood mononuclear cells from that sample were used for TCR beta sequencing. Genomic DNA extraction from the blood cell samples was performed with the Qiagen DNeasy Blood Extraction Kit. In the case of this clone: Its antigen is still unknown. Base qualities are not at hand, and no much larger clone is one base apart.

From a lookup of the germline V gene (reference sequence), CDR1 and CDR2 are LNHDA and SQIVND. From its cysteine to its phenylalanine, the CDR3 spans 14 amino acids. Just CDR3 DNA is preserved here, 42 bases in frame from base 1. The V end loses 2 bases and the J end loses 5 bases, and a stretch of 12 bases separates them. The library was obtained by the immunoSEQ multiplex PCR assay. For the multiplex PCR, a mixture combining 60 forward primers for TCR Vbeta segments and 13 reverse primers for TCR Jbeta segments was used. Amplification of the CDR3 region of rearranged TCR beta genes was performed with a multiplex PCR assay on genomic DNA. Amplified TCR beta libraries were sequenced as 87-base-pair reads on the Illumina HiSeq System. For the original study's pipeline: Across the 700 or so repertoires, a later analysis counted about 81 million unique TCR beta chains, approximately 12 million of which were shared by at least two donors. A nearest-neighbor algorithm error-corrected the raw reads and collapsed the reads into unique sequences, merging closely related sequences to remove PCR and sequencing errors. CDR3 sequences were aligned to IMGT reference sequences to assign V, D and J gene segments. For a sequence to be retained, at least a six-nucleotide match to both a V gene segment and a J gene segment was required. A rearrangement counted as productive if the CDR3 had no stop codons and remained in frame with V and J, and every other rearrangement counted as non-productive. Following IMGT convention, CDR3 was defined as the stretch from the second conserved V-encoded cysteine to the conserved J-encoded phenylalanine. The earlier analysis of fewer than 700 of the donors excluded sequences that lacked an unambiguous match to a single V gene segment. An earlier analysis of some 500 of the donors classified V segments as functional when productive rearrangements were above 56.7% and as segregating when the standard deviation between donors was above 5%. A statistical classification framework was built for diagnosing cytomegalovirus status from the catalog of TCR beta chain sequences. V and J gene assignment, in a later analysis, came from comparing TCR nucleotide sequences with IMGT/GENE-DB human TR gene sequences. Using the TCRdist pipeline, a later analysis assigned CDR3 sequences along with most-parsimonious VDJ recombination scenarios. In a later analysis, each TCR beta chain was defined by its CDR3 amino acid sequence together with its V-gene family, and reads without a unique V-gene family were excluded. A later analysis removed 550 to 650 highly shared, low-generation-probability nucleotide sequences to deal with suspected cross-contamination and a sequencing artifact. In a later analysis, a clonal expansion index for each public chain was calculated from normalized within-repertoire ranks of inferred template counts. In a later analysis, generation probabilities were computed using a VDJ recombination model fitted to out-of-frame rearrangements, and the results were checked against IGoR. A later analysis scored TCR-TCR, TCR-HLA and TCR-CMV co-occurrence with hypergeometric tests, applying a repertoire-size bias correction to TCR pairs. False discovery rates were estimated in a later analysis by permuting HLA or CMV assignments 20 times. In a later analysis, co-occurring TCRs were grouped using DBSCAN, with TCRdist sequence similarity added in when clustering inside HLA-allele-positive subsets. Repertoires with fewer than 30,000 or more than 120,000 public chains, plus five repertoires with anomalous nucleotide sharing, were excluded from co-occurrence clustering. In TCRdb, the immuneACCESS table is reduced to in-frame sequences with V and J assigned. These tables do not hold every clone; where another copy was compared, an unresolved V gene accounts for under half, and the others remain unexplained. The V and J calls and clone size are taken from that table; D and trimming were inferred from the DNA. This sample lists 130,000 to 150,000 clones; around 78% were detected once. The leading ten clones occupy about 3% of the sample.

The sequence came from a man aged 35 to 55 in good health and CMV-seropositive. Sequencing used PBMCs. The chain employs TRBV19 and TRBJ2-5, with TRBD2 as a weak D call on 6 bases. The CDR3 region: CASSITSLQETQYF. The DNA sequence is TGTGCCAGTAGTATAACTAGCCTGCAGGAGACCCAGTACTTC.